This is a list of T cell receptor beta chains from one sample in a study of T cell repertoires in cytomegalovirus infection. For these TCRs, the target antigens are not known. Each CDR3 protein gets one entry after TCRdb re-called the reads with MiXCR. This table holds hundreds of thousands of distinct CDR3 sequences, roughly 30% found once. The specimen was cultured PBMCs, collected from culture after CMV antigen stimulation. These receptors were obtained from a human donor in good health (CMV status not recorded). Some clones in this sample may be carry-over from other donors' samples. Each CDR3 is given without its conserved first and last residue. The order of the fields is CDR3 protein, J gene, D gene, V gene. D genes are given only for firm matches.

cdr3_aa: ASTNPALLDTQY; j_call: TRBJ2-3; d_call: -; v_call: TRBV7-2
cdr3_aa: ASSPYGDEQY; j_call: TRBJ2-7; d_call: -; v_call: TRBV11-2
cdr3_aa: ASSFILPSYEQY; j_call: TRBJ2-7; d_call: -; v_call: TRBV7-2
cdr3_aa: ATSGALPTGELF; j_call: TRBJ2-2; d_call: -; v_call: TRBV2
cdr3_aa: ASSPFGPPYEQY; j_call: TRBJ2-7; d_call: -; v_call: TRBV7-2
cdr3_aa: ASRGQGGGEQF; j_call: TRBJ2-1; d_call: TRBD1; v_call: TRBV7-2
cdr3_aa: ASIRGMNTEAF; j_call: TRBJ1-1; d_call: -; v_call: TRBV6-1
cdr3_aa: ASSQTYDYGYT; j_call: TRBJ1-2; d_call: -; v_call: TRBV4-1
cdr3_aa: ASSLDGQGNTIY; j_call: TRBJ1-3; d_call: -; v_call: TRBV6-2/TRBV6-3
cdr3_aa: ASRPGSGINTEAF; j_call: TRBJ1-1; d_call: -; v_call: TRBV3-1
cdr3_aa: ASSDQATDTQY; j_call: TRBJ2-3; d_call: -; v_call: TRBV6-1
cdr3_aa: ASSLSRTSGGVTTYEQY; j_call: TRBJ2-7; d_call: TRBD2; v_call: TRBV7-9
cdr3_aa: ASSILGAETQY; j_call: TRBJ2-5; d_call: -; v_call: TRBV12-3/TRBV12-4
cdr3_aa: ASSRQTSSRAYNEQF; j_call: TRBJ2-1; d_call: -; v_call: TRBV7-2
cdr3_aa: ASKVFGGPTGELF; j_call: TRBJ2-2; d_call: -; v_call: TRBV6-1
cdr3_aa: ASSIGGLPSGYNEQF; j_call: TRBJ2-1; d_call: -; v_call: TRBV19
cdr3_aa: ASSQTGFYEQY; j_call: TRBJ2-7; d_call: TRBD1; v_call: TRBV7-2
cdr3_aa: AWSGGREQF; j_call: TRBJ2-1; d_call: -; v_call: TRBV30
cdr3_aa: TSSFDRGSGNTIY; j_call: TRBJ1-3; d_call: TRBD1; v_call: TRBV7-2
cdr3_aa: ASSWLPTTDTQY; j_call: TRBJ2-3; d_call: -; v_call: TRBV12-3/TRBV12-4
cdr3_aa: AIGDTGSSYEQY; j_call: TRBJ2-7; d_call: -; v_call: TRBV10-3
cdr3_aa: ASSFGGGPPGELF; j_call: TRBJ2-2; d_call: TRBD2; v_call: TRBV7-9
cdr3_aa: ASSYSSGPSYNEQF; j_call: TRBJ2-1; d_call: -; v_call: TRBV6-6
cdr3_aa: ASSYLLVTEKLF; j_call: TRBJ1-4; d_call: -; v_call: TRBV6-6
cdr3_aa: ASSPQPGDTQY; j_call: TRBJ2-3; d_call: -; v_call: TRBV7-2
cdr3_aa: ASTPRTGPYEQY; j_call: TRBJ2-7; d_call: TRBD1; v_call: TRBV12-3/TRBV12-4
cdr3_aa: ASSPGQGPAGSWV; j_call: TRBJ2-1; d_call: TRBD1; v_call: TRBV4-1
cdr3_aa: ASSLAQRVSPLH; j_call: TRBJ1-6; d_call: -; v_call: TRBV7-6
cdr3_aa: ASSLSSGHTEAF; j_call: TRBJ1-1; d_call: -; v_call: TRBV28
cdr3_aa: ASSVYNVETQY; j_call: TRBJ2-5; d_call: -; v_call: TRBV12-3/TRBV12-4
cdr3_aa: ASSQPSYNEQF; j_call: TRBJ2-1; d_call: -; v_call: TRBV2
cdr3_aa: ASSLSSSIAF; j_call: TRBJ1-1; d_call: -; v_call: TRBV7-3
cdr3_aa: ASSMFSAGVHEQY; j_call: TRBJ2-7; d_call: -; v_call: TRBV19